This T cell receptor beta chain stems from a study of monozygotic twins with inflammatory bowel disease. The study, taken as a whole, reports: No distinction between different T cell subtypes was possible. Other individuals had fewer clonotypes in common with IBD patients than with healthy twins, especially with disease activity. Perhaps reflecting limited power, concordant and discordant twins did not differ in repertoire similarity.

For this clonotype: Its antigen is unidentified.

The CDR3 spans 17 residues. Germline lookup yields CDR1 SGHDN and CDR2 FVKESK. TCRdb re-called the 5' RACE reads; every CDR3 protein appears as one record, without DNA. The sample table sets out some 160,000 distinct CDR3 sequences. The chain employs TRBV14 and TRBJ1-3; absent DNA, TCRdb's TRBD1 call cannot be checked. The sequencing sample was made of blood. The clonotype was recovered from a human donor with ulcerative colitis or Crohn's disease, or a healthy co-twin of an affected twin (not recorded which). CDR3 sequence: CASSQNIFGIPGNTIYF.